This T cell receptor (beta chain) was profiled in a study of blood T cell repertoires in COVID-19. V dropped 5 bases and J dropped 7; count of bases not matched to a gene: 4. CDR1 is SGHVS, CDR2 FNYEAQ, per germline. The CDR3 totals 15 residues. Produced via immunoSEQ multiplex PCR; TCRdb's table is partial and in-frame only. Altogether roughly 180,000 clones are present, approximately 81% being singletons, with the ten largest covering approximately 5.1%. The sequence was collected from a woman in her thirties or forties with acute COVID-19. The V and J genes are TRBV7-6 and TRBJ1-6; 11 positions match TRBD1. The sequenced sample consisted of PBMCs or T cells enriched from blood (not recorded which). CDR3 sequence (DNA): TGTGCCAGCAGCGCCTGGACAGGGGGCAATTCACCCCTCCACTTT. As protein: CASSAWTGGNSPLHF.